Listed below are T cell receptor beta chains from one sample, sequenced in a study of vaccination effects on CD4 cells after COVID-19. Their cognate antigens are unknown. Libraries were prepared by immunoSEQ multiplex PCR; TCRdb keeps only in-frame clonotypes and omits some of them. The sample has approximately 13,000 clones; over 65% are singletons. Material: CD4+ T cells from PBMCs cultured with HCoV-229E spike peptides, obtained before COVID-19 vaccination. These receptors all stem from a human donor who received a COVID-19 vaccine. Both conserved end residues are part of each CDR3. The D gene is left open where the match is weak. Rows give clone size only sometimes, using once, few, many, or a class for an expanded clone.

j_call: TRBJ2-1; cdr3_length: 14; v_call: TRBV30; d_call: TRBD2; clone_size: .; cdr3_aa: CAWNRLAGVYEQFF; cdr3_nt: TGTGCCTGGAATCGACTAGCGGGGGTGTATGAGCAGTTCTTC
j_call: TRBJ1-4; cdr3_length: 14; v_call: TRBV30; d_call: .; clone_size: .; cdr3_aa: CAWSPTGRNEKLFF; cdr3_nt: TGTGCCTGGAGTCCCACAGGGCGAAATGAAAAACTGTTTTTT
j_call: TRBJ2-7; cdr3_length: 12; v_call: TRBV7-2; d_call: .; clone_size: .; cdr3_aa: CASSSDGYEQYF; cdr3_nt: TGTGCCAGCAGCTCGGACGGTTACGAGCAGTACTTC
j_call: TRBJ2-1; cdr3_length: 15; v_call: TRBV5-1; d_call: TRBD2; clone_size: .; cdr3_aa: CASRQLAGDYNEQFF; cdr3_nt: TGCGCCAGCAGGCAACTAGCGGGGGATTACAATGAGCAGTTCTTC
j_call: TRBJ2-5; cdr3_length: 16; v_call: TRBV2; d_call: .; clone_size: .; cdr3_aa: CASNGVDPLGGETQYF; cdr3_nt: TGTGCCAGCAATGGTGTGGACCCCCTGGGTGGGGAGACCCAGTACTTC
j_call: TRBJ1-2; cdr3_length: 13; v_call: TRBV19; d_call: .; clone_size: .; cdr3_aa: CASSIGRLYGYTF; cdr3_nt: TGTGCCAGTAGTATAGGGCGGCTCTATGGCTACACCTTC
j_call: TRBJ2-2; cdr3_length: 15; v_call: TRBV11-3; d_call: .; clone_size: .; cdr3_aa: CASSLDNTGTRELFF; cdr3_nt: TGTGCCAGCAGCTTAGATAACACAGGGACCCGGGAGCTGTTTTTT
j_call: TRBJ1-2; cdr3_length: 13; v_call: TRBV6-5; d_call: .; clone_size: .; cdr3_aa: CASRGAGSWGYTF; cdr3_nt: TGTGCCAGCAGGGGGGCGGGGTCTTGGGGCTACACCTTC
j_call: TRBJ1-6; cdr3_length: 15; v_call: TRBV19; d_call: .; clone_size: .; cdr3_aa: CASTTGGGINSPLHF; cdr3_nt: TGTGCCAGTACCACCGGTGGGGGCATTAATTCACCCCTCCACTTT
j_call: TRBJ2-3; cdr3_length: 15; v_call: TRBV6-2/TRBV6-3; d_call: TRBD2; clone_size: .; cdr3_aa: CASSYFGTSADTQYF; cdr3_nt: TGTGCCAGCAGTTACTTCGGGACTAGCGCAGATACGCAGTATTTT
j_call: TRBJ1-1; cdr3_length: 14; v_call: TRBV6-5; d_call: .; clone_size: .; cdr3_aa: CASRSDRLNTEAFF; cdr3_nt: TGTGCCAGCAGAAGCGACCGATTGAACACTGAAGCTTTCTTT
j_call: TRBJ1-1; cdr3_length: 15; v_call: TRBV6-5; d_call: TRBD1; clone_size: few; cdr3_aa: CASRTDGRGLSEAFF; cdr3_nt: TGTGCCAGCAGGACGGATGGCAGGGGGCTTTCTGAAGCTTTCTTT
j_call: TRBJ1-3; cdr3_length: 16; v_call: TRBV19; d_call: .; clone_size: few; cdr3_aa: CASRLRSLGGGNTIYF; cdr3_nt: TGTGCCAGTAGACTGCGGTCCTTAGGAGGTGGAAACACCATATATTTT
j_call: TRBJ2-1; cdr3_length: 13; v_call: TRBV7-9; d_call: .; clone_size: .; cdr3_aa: CASSLARYNEQFF; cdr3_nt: TGTGCCAGCAGCTTAGCCAGGTACAATGAGCAGTTCTTC
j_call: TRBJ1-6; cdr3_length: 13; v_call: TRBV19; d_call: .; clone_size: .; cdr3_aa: CASTTGYNSPLHF; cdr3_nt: TGTGCCAGTACAACTGGTTATAATTCACCCCTCCACTTT
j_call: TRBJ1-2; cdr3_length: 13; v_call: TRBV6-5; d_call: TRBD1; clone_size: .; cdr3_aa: CASSQGQAYGYTF; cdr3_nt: TGTGCCAGCAGCCAGGGACAGGCGTATGGCTACACCTTC
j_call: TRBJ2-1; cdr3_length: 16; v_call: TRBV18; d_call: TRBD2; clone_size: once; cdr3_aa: CASSPPSGSSYNEQFF; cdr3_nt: TGTGCCAGCTCACCGCCTAGCGGGAGCTCCTACAATGAGCAGTTCTTC
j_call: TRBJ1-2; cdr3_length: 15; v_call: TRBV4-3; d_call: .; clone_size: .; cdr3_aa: CASSQGMATNYGYTF; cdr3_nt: TGCGCCAGCAGCCAAGGCATGGCTACTAACTATGGCTACACCTTC
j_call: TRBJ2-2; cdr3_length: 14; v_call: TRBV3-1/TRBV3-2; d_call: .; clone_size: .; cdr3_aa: CASSLSLGSGELFF; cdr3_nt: TGTGCCAGCAGCCTTAGCTTGGGGTCCGGGGAGCTGTTTTTT
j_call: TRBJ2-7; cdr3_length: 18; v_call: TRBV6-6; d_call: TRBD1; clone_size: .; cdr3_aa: CASSRQTTGTGISYEQYF; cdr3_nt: TGTGCCAGCAGTCGCCAGACCACCGGGACAGGGATAAGCTACGAGCAGTACTTC
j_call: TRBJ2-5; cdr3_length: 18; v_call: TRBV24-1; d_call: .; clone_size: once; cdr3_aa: CATSKKARGVIPGETQYF; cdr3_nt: TGTGCCACCAGTAAAAAGGCCAGGGGGGTTATTCCGGGAGAGACCCAGTACTTC
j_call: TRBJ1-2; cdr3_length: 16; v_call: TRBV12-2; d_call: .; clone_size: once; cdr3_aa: CASPQIPPGPVYGYTF; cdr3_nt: TGTGCAAGTCCCCAAATCCCTCCAGGGCCCGTCTATGGCTACACCTTC
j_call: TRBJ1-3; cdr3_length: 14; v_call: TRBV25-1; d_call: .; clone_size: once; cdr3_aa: CASSQTGGSNTIYF; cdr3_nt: TGTGCCAGCAGTCAAACAGGAGGTTCGAACACCATATATTTT
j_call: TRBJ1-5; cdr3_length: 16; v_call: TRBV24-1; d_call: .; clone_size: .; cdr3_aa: CATSDAGGMSNQPQHF; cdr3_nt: TGTGCCACCAGTGACGCGGGGGGGATGAGCAATCAGCCCCAGCATTTT
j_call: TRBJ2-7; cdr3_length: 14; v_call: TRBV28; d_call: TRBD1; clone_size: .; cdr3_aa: CASSSSGGSGEQYF; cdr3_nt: TGTGCCAGCAGTTCTTCAGGGGGCTCGGGAGAGCAGTACTTC
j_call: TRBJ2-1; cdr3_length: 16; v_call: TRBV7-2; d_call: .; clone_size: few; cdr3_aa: CASSSLGRSSYNEQFF; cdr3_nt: TGTGCCAGCAGCTCCCTCGGACGAAGCTCCTACAATGAGCAGTTCTTC
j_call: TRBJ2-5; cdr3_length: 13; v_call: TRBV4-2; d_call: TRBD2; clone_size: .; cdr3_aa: CASSSGRGETQYF; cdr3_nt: TGTGCCAGCAGTTCGGGGAGGGGAGAGACCCAGTACTTC
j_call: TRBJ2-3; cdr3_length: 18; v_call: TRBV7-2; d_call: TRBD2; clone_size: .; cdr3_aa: CASSLQGTSGLSTDTQYF; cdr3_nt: TGTGCCAGCAGCTTACAAGGGACTAGCGGGCTGAGCACAGATACGCAGTATTTT
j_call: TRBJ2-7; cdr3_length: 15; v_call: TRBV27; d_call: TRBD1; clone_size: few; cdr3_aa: CASSLAGGIAYEQYF; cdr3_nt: TGTGCCAGCAGTTTGGCAGGGGGCATCGCCTACGAGCAGTACTTC
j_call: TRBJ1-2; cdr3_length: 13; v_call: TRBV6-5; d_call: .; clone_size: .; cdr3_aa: CASRVGLNYGYTF; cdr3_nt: TGTGCCAGCAGGGTAGGACTGAACTATGGCTACACCTTC
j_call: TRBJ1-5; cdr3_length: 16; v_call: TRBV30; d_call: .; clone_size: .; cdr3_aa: CAWSVHGLGEMQPQHF; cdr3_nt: TGTGCCTGGAGTGTACATGGCCTGGGGGAGATGCAGCCCCAGCATTTT
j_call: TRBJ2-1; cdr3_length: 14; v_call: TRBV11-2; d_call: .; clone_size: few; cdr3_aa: CASSLVGFGSLGFF; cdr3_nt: .
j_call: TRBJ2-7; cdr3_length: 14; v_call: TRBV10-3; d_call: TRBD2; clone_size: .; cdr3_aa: CAIKTREGPYEQYF; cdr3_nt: TGTGCCATCAAAACTCGGGAGGGCCCCTACGAGCAGTACTTC
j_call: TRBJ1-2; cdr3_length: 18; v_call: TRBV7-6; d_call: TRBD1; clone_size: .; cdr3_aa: CASSLALRQGLDMWGYTF; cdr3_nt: TGTGCCAGCAGCTTAGCGCTTCGACAGGGGCTCGATATGTGGGGCTACACCTTC
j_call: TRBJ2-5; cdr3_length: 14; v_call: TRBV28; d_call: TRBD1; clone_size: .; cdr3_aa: CASSTRDSQETQYF; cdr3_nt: TGTGCCAGCAGTACCCGGGACAGCCAAGAGACCCAGTACTTC
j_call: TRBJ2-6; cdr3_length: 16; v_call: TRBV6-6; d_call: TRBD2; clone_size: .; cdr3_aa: CASGLGLGSGANVLTF; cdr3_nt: TGTGCCAGCGGACTAGGTCTGGGGTCCGGGGCCAACGTCCTGACTTTC
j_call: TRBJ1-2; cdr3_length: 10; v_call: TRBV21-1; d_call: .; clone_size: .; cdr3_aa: CASSRNGYTF; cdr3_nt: TGTGCCAGCAGCCGCAATGGCTACACCTTC
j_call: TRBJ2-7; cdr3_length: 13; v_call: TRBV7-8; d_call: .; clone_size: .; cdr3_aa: CASSFKSSYEQYF; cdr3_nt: TGTGCCAGCAGCTTCAAGAGCTCCTACGAGCAGTACTTC
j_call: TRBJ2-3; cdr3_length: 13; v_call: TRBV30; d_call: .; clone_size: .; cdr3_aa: CAWSGGAKDTQYF; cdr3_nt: TGTGCCTGGAGTGGGGGGGCAAAAGATACGCAGTATTTT
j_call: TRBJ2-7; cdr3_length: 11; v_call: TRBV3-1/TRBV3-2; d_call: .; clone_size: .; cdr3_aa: CASSHSYEQYF; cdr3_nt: TGTGCCAGCAGCCACAGCTACGAGCAGTACTTC
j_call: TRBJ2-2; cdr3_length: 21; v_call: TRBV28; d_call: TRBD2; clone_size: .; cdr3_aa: CASSFSTGTSGVWGTPGELFF; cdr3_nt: TGTGCCAGCAGTTTCTCCACCGGGACTAGCGGGGTCTGGGGAACACCCGGGGAGCTGTTTTTT
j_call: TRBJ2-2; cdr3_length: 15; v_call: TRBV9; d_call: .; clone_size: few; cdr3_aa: CASSFTQWVTGELFF; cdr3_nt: TGTGCCAGCAGCTTTACACAGTGGGTGACCGGGGAGCTGTTTTTT
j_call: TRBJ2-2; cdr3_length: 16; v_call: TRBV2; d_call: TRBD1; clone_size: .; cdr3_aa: CASSVTGGGNTGELFF; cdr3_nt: TGTGCCAGCAGCGTGACAGGGGGCGGGAACACCGGGGAGCTGTTTTTT
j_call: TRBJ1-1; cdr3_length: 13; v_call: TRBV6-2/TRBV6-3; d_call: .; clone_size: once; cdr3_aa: CASSPHLLSEAFF; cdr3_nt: TGTGCCAGCAGCCCACACCTACTTTCTGAAGCTTTCTTT
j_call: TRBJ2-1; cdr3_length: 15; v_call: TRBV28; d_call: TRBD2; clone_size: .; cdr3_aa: CASSRTSGATYEQFF; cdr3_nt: TGTGCCAGCAGTCGGACTAGCGGCGCTACCTATGAGCAGTTCTTC
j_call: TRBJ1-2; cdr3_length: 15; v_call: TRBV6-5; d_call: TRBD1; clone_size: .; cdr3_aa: CASSYSRTGGYGYTF; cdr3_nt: TGTGCCAGCAGTTACTCGAGGACAGGAGGGTATGGCTACACCTTC
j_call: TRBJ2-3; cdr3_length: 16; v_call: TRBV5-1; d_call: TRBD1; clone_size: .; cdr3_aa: CASRPGQGARTDTQYF; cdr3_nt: TGCGCCAGCAGACCCGGACAGGGGGCCCGCACAGATACGCAGTATTTT
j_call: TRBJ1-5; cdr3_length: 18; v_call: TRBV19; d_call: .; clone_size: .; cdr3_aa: CASSIDLIRDNYNQPQHF; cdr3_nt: TGTGCCAGTAGTATAGATTTGATACGGGACAATTACAATCAGCCCCAGCATTTT
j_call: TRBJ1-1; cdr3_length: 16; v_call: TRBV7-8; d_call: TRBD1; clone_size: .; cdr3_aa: CASSLGTGGLNTEAFF; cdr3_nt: TGTGCCAGCAGCTTAGGGACAGGGGGGCTGAACACTGAAGCTTTCTTT
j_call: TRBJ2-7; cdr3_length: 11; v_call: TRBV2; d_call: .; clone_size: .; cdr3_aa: CASKLAYEQYF; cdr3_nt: TGTGCCAGCAAACTAGCCTACGAGCAGTACTTC
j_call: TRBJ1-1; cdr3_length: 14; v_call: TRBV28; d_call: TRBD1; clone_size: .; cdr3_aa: CASSTDRGLAEAFF; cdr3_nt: TGTGCCAGCAGTACGGACAGGGGGCTGGCTGAAGCTTTCTTT